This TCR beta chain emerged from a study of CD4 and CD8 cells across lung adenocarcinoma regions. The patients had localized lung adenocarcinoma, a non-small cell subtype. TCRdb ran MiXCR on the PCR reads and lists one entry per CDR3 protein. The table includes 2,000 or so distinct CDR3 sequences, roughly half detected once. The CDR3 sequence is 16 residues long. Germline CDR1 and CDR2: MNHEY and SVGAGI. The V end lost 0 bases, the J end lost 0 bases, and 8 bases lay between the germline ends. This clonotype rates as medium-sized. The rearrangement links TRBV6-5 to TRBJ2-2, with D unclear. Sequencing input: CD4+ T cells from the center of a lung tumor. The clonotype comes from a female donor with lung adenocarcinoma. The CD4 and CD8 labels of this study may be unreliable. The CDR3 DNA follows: TGTGCCAGCAGTTACTCGCCACAGACGAACACCGGGGAGCTGTTTTTT. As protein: CASSYSPQTNTGELFF.